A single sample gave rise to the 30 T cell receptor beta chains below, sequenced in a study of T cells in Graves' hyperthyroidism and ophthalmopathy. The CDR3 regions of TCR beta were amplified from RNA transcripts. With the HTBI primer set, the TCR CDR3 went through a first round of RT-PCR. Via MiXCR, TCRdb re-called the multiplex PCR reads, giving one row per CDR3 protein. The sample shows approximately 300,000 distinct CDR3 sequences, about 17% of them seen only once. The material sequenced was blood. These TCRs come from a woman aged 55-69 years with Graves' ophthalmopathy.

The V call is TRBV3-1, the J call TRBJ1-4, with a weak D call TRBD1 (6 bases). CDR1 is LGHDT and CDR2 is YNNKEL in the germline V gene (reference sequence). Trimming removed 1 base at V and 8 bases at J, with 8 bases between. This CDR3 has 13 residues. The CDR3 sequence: CASSQVGGEKLFF. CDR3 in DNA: TGTGCCAGCAGCCAAGTTGGGGGCGAAAAACTGTTTTTT.

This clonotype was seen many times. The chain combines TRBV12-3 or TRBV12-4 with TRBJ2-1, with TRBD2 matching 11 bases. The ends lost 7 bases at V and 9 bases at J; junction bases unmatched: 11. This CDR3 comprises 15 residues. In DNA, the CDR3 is TGTGCCAGCACCTCTCTCCTAGCGGGAGGCGGTGAGCAGTTCTTC. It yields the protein CASTSLLAGGGEQFF.

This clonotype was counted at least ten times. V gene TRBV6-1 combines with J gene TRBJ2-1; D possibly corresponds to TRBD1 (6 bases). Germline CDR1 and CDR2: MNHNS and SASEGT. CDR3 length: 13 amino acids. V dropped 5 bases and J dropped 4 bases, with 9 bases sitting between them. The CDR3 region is CASSTGRYNEQFF. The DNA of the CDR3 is TGTGCCAGCAGTACAGGGAGATACAATGAGCAGTTCTTC.

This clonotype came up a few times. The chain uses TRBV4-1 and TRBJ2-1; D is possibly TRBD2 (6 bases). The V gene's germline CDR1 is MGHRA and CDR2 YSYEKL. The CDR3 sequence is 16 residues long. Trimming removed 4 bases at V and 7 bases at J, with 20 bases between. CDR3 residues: CASSLFGASEYNEQFF. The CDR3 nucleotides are TGCGCCAGCAGCCTCTTTGGAGCTAGCGAGTATAATGAGCAGTTCTTC.

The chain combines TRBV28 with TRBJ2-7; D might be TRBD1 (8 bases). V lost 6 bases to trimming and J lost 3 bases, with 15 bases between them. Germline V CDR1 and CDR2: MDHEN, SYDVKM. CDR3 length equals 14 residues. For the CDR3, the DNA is TGTGCCAGCAGGTCAACAGGGGGGGTCTACGAGCAGTACTTC. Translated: CASRSTGGVYEQYF.

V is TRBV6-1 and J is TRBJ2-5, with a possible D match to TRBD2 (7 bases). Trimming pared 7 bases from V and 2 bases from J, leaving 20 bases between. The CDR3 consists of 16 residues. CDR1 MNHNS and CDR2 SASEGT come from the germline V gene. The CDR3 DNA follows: TGTGCCAGCAATCGGAGGGTCGGGGGGACACAAGAGACCCAGTACTTC. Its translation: CASNRRVGGTQETQYF.

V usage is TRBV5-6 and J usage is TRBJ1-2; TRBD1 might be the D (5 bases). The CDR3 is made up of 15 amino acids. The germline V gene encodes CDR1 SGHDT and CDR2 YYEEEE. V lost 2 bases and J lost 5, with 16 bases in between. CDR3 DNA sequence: TGTGCCAGCAGCTTAATGACAGAGGAAACTTATGGCTACACCTTC. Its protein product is CASSLMTEETYGYTF. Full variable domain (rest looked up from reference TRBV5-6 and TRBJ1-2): DAGVTQSPTHLIKTRGQQVTLRCSPKSGHDTVSWYQQALGQGPQFIFQYYEEEERQRGNFPDRFSGHQFPNYSSELNVNALLLGDSALYLCASSLMTEETYGYTFGSGTRLTVV.

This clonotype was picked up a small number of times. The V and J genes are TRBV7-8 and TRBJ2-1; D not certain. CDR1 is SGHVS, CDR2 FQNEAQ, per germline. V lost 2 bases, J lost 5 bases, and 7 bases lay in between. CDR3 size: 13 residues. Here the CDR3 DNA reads TGTGCCAGCAGCTTAATTCAGCACAATGAGCAGTTCTTC. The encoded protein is CASSLIQHNEQFF.

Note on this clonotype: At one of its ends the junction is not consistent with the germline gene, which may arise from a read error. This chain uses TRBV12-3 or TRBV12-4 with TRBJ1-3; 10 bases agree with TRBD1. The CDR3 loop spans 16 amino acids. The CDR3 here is CASGRYGTGDRNTVYF. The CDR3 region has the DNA TGTGCCAGCGGTCGATATGGGACAGGGGATAGAAACACCGTATATTTT.

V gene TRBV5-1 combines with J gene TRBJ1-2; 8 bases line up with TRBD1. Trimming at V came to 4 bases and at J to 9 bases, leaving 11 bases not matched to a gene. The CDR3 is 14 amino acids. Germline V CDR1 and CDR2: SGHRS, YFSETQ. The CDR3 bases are TGCGCCAGCAGCCATCGGGACAGGCCGCCGAGCTACACCTTC. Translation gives CASSHRDRPPSYTF.

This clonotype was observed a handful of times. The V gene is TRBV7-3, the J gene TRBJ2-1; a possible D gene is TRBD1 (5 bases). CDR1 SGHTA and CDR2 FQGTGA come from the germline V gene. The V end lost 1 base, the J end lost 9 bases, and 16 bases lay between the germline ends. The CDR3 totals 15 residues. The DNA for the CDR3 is TGTGCCAGCAGCTTAATGTCGTCAGGGAACAGTGAGCAGTTCTTC. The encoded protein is CASSLMSSGNSEQFF. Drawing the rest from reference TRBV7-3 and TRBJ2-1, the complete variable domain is GAGVSQTPSNKVTEKGKYVELRCDPISGHTALYWYRQSLGQGPEFLIYFQGTGAADDSGLPNDRFFAVRPEGSVSTLKIQRTERGDSAVYLCASSLMSSGNSEQFFGPGTRLTVL.

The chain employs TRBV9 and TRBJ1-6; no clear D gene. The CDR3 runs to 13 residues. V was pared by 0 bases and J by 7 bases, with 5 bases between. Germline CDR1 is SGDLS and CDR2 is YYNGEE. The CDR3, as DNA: TGTGCCAGCAGCGTAGATGTGAATTCACCCCTCCACTTT. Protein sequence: CASSVDVNSPLHF. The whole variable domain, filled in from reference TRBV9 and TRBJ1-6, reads DSGVTQTPKHLITATGQRVTLRCSPRSGDLSVYWYQQSLDQGLQFLIQYYNGEERAKGNILERFSAQQFPDLHSELNLSSLELGDSALYFCASSVDVNSPLHFGNGTRLTVT.

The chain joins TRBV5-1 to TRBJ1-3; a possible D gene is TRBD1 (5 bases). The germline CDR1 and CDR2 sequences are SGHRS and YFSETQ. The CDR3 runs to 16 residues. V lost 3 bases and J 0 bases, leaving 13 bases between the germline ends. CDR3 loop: CASSSQGPRSGNTIYF. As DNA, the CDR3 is TGCGCCAGCAGCTCGCAGGGACCCCGCTCTGGAAACACCATATATTTT.

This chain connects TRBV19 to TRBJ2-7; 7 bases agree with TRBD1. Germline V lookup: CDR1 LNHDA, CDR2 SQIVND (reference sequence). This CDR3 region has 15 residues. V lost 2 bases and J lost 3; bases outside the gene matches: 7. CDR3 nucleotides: TGTGCCAGTAGTATAAGGGACAGCGACATCTACGAGCAGTACTTC. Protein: CASSIRDSDIYEQYF.

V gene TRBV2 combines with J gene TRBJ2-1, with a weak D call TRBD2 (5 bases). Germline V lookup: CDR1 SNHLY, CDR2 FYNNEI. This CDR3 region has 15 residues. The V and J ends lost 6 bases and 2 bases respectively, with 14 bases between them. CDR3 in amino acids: CASSDSSGPYNEQFF. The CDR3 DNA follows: TGTGCCAGCAGCGACTCGAGCGGACCCTACAATGAGCAGTTCTTC.

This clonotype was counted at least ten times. The CDR3 sequence is CASSPGAGMLNEKLFF. The CDR3 nucleotides read TGTGCCAGCAGCCCAGGGGCGGGGATGCTAAATGAAAAACTGTTTTTT. This chain joins TRBV11-2 and TRBJ1-4, with D perhaps matching TRBD1 (6 bases). The CDR3 length is 16 residues. Trimming pared 5 bases from V and 5 bases from J, leaving 18 bases between. The germline V gene has CDR1 SGHAT and CDR2 FQNNGV.

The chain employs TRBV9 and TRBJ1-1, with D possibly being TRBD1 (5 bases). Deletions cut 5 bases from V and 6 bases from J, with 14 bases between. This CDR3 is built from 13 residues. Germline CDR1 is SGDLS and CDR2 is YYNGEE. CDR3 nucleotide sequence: TGTGCCAGCAGTGAGGACACACGATCTGAAGCTTTCTTT. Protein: CASSEDTRSEAFF. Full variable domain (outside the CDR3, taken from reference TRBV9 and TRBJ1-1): DSGVTQTPKHLITATGQRVTLRCSPRSGDLSVYWYQQSLDQGLQFLIQYYNGEERAKGNILERFSAQQFPDLHSELNLSSLELGDSALYFCASSEDTRSEAFFGQGTRLTVV.

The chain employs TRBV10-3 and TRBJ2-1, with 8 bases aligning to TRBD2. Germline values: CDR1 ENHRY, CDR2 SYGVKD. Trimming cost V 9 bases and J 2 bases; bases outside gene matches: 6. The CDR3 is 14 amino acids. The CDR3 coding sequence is TGTGCCATACGGGGGGGCGGGCCCTACAATGAGCAGTTCTTC. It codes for CAIRGGGPYNEQFF.

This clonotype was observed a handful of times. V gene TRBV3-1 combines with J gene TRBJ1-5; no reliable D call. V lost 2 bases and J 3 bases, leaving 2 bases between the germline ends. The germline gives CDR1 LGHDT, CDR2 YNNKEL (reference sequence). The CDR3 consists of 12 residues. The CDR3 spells CASSQHNQPQHF. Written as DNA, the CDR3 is TGTGCCAGCAGCCAACACAATCAGCCCCAGCATTTT.

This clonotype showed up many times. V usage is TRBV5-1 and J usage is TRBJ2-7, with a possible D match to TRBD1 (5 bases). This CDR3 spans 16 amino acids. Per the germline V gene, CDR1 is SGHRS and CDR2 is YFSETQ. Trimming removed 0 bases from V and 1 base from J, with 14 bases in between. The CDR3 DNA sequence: TGCGCCAGCAGCTTGGCCGGGTACAGGAGTTCCTACGAGCAGTACTTC. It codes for CASSLAGYRSSYEQYF.

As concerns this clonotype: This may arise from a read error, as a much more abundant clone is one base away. CDR3 nucleotides: TGTGCCGGCAGTTTCGGGGTTCCAGATACGCAGTATTTT. Protein product: CAGSFGVPDTQYF. The chain joins TRBV12-3 or TRBV12-4 to TRBJ2-3; D is possibly TRBD2 (5 bases). This CDR3 is 13 amino acids long.

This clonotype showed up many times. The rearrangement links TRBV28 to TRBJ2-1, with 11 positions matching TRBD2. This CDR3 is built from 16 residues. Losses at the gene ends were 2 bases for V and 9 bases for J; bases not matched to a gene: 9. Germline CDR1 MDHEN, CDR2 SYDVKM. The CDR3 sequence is CASSLGLAGGSSEQFF. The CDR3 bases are TGTGCCAGCAGTTTAGGCCTAGCGGGAGGTTCCAGTGAGCAGTTCTTC.

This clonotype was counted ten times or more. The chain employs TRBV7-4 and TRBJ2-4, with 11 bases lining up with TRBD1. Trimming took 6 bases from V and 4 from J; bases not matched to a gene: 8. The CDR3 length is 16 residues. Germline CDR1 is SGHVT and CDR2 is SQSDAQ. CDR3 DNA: TGTGCCAGCAGTTGTGGACAGGGGGCGCGTAAAAACATTCAGTACTTC. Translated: CASSCGQGARKNIQYF.

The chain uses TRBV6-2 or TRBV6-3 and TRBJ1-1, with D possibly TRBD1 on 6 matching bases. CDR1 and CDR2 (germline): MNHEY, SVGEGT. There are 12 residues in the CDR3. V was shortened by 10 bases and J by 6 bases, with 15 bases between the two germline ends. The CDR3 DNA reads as TGTGCCACGGGAGAGGGGGACGCTGAAGCTTTCTTT. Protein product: CATGEGDAEAFF.

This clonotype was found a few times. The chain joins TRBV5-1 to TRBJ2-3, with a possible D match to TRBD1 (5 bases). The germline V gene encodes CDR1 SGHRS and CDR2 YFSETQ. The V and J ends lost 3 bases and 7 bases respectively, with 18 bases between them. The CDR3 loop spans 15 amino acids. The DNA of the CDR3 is TGCGCCAGCAGCTGGGGCTTTGAGAGCTCGAATACGCAGTATTTT. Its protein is CASSWGFESSNTQYF. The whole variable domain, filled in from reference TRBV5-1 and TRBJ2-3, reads KAGVTQTPRYLIKTRGQQVTLSCSPISGHRSVSWYQQTPGQGLQFLFEYFSETQRNKGNFPGRFSGRQFSNSRSEMNVSTLELGDSALYLCASSWGFESSNTQYFGPGTRLTVL.

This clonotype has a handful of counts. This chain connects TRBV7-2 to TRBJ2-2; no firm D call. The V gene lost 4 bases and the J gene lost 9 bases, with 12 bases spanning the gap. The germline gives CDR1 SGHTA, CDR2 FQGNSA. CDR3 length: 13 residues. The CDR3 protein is CASSSDPSRELFF. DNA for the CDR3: TGTGCCAGCAGCTCGGACCCCAGCCGGGAGCTGTTTTTT.

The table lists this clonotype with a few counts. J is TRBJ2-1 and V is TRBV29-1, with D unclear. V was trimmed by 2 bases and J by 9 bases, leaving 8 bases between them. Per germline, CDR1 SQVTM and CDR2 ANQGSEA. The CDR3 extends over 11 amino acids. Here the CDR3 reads CSVEHPREQFF. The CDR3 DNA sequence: TGCAGCGTTGAACACCCTCGTGAGCAGTTCTTC.

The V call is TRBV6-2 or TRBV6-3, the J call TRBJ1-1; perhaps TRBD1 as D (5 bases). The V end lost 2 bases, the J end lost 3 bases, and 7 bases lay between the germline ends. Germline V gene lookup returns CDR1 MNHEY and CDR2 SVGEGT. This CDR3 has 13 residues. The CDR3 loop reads CASSYQGDTEAFF. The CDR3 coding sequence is TGTGCCAGCAGTTACCAAGGGGACACTGAAGCTTTCTTT.

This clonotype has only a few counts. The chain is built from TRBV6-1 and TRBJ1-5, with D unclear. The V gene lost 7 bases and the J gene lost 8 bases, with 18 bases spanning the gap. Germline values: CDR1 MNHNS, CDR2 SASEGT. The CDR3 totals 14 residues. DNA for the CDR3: TGTGCCAGCATATTCCGTCAGGTTGTGGAGCCCCAGCATTTT. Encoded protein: CASIFRQVVEPQHF.

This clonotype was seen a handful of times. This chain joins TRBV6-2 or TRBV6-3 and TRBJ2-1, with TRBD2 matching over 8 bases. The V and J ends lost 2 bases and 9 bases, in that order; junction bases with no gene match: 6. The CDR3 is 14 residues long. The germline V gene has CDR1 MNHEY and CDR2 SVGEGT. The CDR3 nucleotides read TGTGCCAGCAGTTACGTCAGCGGGGGAGGTGAGCAGTTCTTC. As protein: CASSYVSGGGEQFF.